The entry below gives a single T cell receptor beta chain sequence along with its context. The data stem from a study of T cell changes during pregnancy in multiple sclerosis. The protocol was immunoSEQ multiplex PCR, while the TCRdb copy is restricted to in-frame clones and leaves out a portion. Among about 100,000 clones listed, just over 90% were seen once. V lost 4 bases, J lost 5 bases, and 16 bases stayed unmatched. The CDR3 spans 17 residues. Germline lookup yields CDR1 SGHKS and CDR2 YYEKEE (reference sequence). The chain has TRBV5-5 and TRBJ1-2; the match to TRBD1 covers 8 bases. The TCR comes from a female donor with multiple sclerosis, enrolled in a pregnancy study. Sequenced material: peripheral blood, taken in the second trimester of pregnancy. For the CDR3, the DNA is TGTGCCAGCAGCCCTTTAGGGGCTGGGCAGGGGGCTTATGGCTACACCTTC. Amino acids: CASSPLGAGQGAYGYTF. Full variable domain (remainder filled in from reference TRBV5-5 and TRBJ1-2): DAGVTQSPTHLIKTRGQQVTLRCSPISGHKSVSWYQQVLGQGPQFIFQYYEKEERGRGNFPDRFSARQFPNYSSELNVNALLLGDSALYLCASSPLGAGQGAYGYTFGSGTRLTVV.